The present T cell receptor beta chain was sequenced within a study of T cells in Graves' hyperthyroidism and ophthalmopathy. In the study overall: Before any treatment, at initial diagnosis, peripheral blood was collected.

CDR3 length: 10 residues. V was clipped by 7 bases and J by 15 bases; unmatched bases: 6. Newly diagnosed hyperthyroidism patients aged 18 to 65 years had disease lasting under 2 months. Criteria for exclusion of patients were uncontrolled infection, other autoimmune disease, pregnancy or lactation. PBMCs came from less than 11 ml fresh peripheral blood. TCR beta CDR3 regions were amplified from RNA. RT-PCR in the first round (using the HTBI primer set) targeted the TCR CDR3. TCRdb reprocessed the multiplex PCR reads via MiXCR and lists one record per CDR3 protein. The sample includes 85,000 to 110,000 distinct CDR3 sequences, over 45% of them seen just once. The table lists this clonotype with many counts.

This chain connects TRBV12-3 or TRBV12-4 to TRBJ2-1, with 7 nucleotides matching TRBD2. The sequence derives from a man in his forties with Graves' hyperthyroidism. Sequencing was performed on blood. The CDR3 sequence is CASTWGGPFF. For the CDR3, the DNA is TGTGCCAGCACTTGGGGGGGTCCGTTCTTC.